This T cell receptor beta chain came from a study of cytomegalovirus exposure and HLA in healthy donors. As for the study in general: The same platform as the roughly 630 first-cohort repertoires was used for the 90 to 150 validation repertoires, a later analysis reported. General study results and limits: Clusters of TCRs from the first cohort tended to co-occur in the roughly 120 validation repertoires (as a later analysis found). Among TCR beta chains, those listed as cytomegalovirus-associated numbered over 150.

The validation cohort, a group of 120 or so subjects, included the donors and was separate from the approximately 650-subject first cohort. Worth noting for this clone: Its antigen remains unknown.

Sequencing used immunoSEQ multiplex PCR; TCRdb keeps in-frame clones, though not all of them. The table lists roughly 310,000 clones, roughly 90% of them singletons, with around 0.96% in the top ten. With 1 base removed from V and 2 bases from J, the gap between germline ends came to 12 bases. The CDR3 runs 15 residues. Germline V gene sequence: CDR1 GTSNPN, CDR2 SVGIG (reference sequence). J is TRBJ1-3 and V is TRBV30; D is perhaps TRBD1 (5 bases). The sample consisted of PBMCs. This TCR was sampled from a man younger than 40 in good health and CMV-seronegative. CDR3 residues: CAWSGIGVAGNTIYF. Here the CDR3 DNA reads TGTGCCTGGAGTGGTATAGGGGTCGCTGGAAACACCATATATTTT.